This record covers a single T cell receptor beta chain. There is no known antigen for this receptor. No qualities accompany the bases; no much larger clone lies one base away. This sample was included in a study of blood T cell repertoires in COVID-19 (dated by TCRdb to 2019 to 2021). In the study overall: Samples from collaborators originated in the United States, Italy and Spain and spanned both the acute and convalescent phases of COVID-19. The prospective study material was composed of cDNA or gDNA derived from T cells, B-cell-depleted T cells, or PBMCs. The dataset comprised deeply sampled blood TCRbeta repertoires from subjects exposed to, actively infected with, or recovered from COVID-19. The repertoires were made available in a free public database intended to serve as a resource for research on the immune response to SARS-CoV-2. Samples were obtained from the ongoing ImmuneRACE study (first 160 participants) and from over 1,000 subjects provided by 6 global collaborators. Sample metadata almost always included a de-identified subject ID, COVID-19 status, age in years and sex. HLA class I and class II types, where available, came from metadata supplied by the sample provider rather than from assay-based typing.

Overall study results and their limits: The quantity of clinical and demographic metadata differed by source and by participant and was supplied without curation.

V loses 2 bases, J loses 7 bases, and the germline ends lie 17 bases apart. Taken from cysteine to phenylalanine, the CDR3 has 15 residues. The entry retains the CDR3 DNA only, 45 bases that are in frame from base 1. Looking up the germline V gene (reference sequence) yields CDR1 MNHNY and CDR2 SVGAGI. Whole blood was collected in K2EDTA tubes by collaborating institutions according to the institutions' own protocols. Collaborator samples were shipped for TCRbeta analysis as frozen whole blood, isolated PBMCs, or DNA extracted from either sample type. The immunoSEQ Assay, a bias-controlled multiplex PCR, was used to amplify TCRbeta CDR3 regions from genomic DNA. Per the original workflow: Nucleated cell counts per sample were estimated from amplification of reference gene primers within the assay. To quantify the absolute abundance of each unique TCRbeta CDR3 rearrangement, sequence reads were collapsed and filtered. For each sample, productive Simpson clonality was calculated by taking the square root of Simpson's diversity index across productive rearrangements. Drawn from immuneACCESS, this table holds only the in-frame rearrangements with V and J called that TCRdb kept. Clones are partly lost; checked studies trace under half to an unresolved V gene and leave the rest unexplained. V and J calls and clone size follow that table, whereas D and trimming were derived from the DNA. A total of some 220,000 clones appear in this sample, around four fifths of them only once. Jointly, the top ten make up around 18% of the sample.

Specimen: peripheral blood. The chain joins TRBV6-6 to TRBJ1-2; the D gene lacks a confident call. This receptor was identified in a woman aged 80 or older with active or convalescent COVID-19. CDR3 loop: CASSYGAGPISGYTF. The nucleotides read TGTGCCAGCAGTTACGGTGCAGGCCCCATCAGTGGCTACACCTTC.